The sequence of this T cell receptor beta chain was determined in a study of cytomegalovirus exposure and HLA in healthy donors. Notes on the study in general: Sequencing artifact likely explains a cluster of highly shared sequence variants. An assumption of roughly uniform sequencing depth across donors underlay the presence/absence analyses. Among immune exposure information, only CMV serostatus was available. Analysis was carried out at a later point, and it linked a missense DCLRE1C variant to TCR beta V- and J-gene trimming.

Only a few counts were recorded for this clone. Its antigen remains unknown. The primer mix had 60 Vbeta and 13 Jbeta primers. TCRdb's copy holds only in-frame clones and misses some; the assay was immunoSEQ multiplex PCR. The sample includes more than 90,000 clones, 76% of them seen just once. CDR1 is LGHNA, CDR2 YSLEER, per germline. The CDR3 totals 15 residues. Trimming took 0 bases from V and 5 from J, leaving 13 bases between them. Specimen: PBMCs. The gene calls are TRBV4-3 and TRBJ1-1; D is uncertain. The source of this sequence is a man between 40 and 49 years old in good health and CMV-seronegative. The CDR3 DNA reads as TGCGCCAGCAGCCAAGACCCCCTAACGAGTACTGAAGCTTTCTTT. Protein sequence: CASSQDPLTSTEAFF.